A single sample is the source of the 27 T cell receptor beta chains below, sequenced in a study of cytomegalovirus exposure and HLA in healthy donors. With 60 Vbeta and 13 Jbeta primers, the PCR was carried out. Profiled with immunoSEQ multiplex PCR; TCRdb holds only in-frame clones, not every one. This sample has roughly 100,000 clones; over 70% occur once, and the top ten carry approximately 2.2%. The sequenced material came from PBMCs. These receptors all come from a man aged 30-40 years in good health and CMV-seronegative.

This clone was seen a single time. The gene calls are TRBV7-8 and TRBJ2-1, with D maybe TRBD1 (6 bases). The V gene's germline CDR1 is SGHVS and CDR2 FQNEAQ. The CDR3 has 14 amino acids. Trimming left V 1 base short and J 6 bases short, with 10 bases between. CDR3 bases: TGTGCCAGCAGCTTAGTAGGGACACCCAATGAGCAGTTCTTC. This encodes CASSLVGTPNEQFF. Looking up the rest from reference TRBV7-8 and TRBJ2-1 gives the full variable domain: GAGVSQSPRYKVAKRGQDVALRCDPISGHVSLFWYQQALGQGPEFLTYFQNEAQLDKSGLPSDRFFAERPEGSVSTLKIQRTQQEDSAVYLCASSLVGTPNEQFFGPGTRLTVL.

The chain recombines TRBV18 with TRBJ2-7; perhaps TRBD1 as D (6 bases). V was cut by 4 bases and J by 0 bases, with 16 bases left in between. The germline CDR1 and CDR2 sequences are KGHSH and LQKENI. CDR3 length equals 16 residues. The CDR3 DNA reads TGTGCCAGCTCACGGGGGCAGACAGGCGGCTCCTACGAGCAGTACTTC. This sequence encodes CASSRGQTGGSYEQYF.

The CDR3 DNA is TGTGCCAGCAGTGAACTTCGGGGGACTGAAGCTTTCTTT. Translated, it gives CASSELRGTEAFF. The rearrangement joins TRBV6-1 to TRBJ1-1; D might be TRBD1 (5 bases). Trimming shortened V by 2 bases and J by 5 bases, and 9 bases separated the two germline ends. CDR3 length equals 13 residues. Per the germline V gene, CDR1 is MNHNS and CDR2 is SASEGT.

The chain recombines TRBV19 with TRBJ2-3; TRBD2 aligns across 12 bases. This CDR3 has 17 residues. V gave up 5 bases and J gave up 1 base; unmatched junction bases: 7. Germline lookup yields CDR1 LNHDA and CDR2 SQIVND (reference sequence). CDR3 bases: TGTGCCAGTAGTTTCGGGACTAGCGGGTTGGGCACAGATACGCAGTATTTT. It encodes CASSFGTSGLGTDTQYF.

This clone was observed a single time. CDR3 nucleotide sequence: TGTGCCAGCAGTCCACGTCCCGGGACAGGTTCTGGTAATTCACCCCTCCACTTT. It specifies CASSPRPGTGSGNSPLHF. The gene calls are TRBV14 and TRBJ1-6; 8 bases map to TRBD1. V shed 6 bases and J 6 bases; nucleotides not matched to a gene: 16. Per the germline V gene, CDR1 is SGHDN and CDR2 is FVKESK. The length of the CDR3 is 18 residues.

In its sample, this clone was seen a few times. The genes are TRBV18 and TRBJ1-2; D is undetermined. This CDR3 is built from 13 residues. CDR1 is KGHSH and CDR2 is LQKENI in the germline V gene. V lost 5 bases to trimming and J lost 2 bases, with 9 bases between them. DNA for the CDR3: TGTGCCAGCTCATCGACATCCAACTATGGCTACACCTTC. Amino acids: CASSSTSNYGYTF.

The V and J genes are TRBV19 and TRBJ1-5, with 8 bases identical to TRBD1. Germline V lookup: CDR1 LNHDA, CDR2 SQIVND (reference sequence). The V gene end was trimmed by 7 bases and the J gene end by 7 bases; junction bases not matched to a gene: 9. CDR3 length: 14 residues. CDR3 DNA sequence: TGTGCCAGTAAGGACAGGGCCAGGGAACAGCCCCAGCATTTT. This sequence encodes CASKDRAREQPQHF.

The rearrangement joins TRBV6-5 to TRBJ1-2, with 10 positions matching TRBD1. The CDR3 length is 15 residues. J gave up 2 bases and V 5 bases, and 5 bases lay outside the gene matches. Germline-derived CDR1 and CDR2 are MNHEY and SVGAGI. The CDR3 here is CASSATGGANYGYTF. The CDR3 bases are TGTGCCAGCAGTGCGACAGGGGGCGCAAACTATGGCTACACCTTC.

This clone was counted a single time. The chain employs TRBV5-1 and TRBJ2-1, with TRBD2 identical over 12 bases. Germline V gene lookup returns CDR1 SGHRS and CDR2 YFSETQ. CDR3 length equals 16 residues. V was pared by 0 bases and J by 5 bases, with 3 bases of the junction left unmatched. This CDR3 reads CASSLGTSGVNNEQFF. Written as DNA, the CDR3 is TGCGCCAGCAGCTTGGGGACTAGCGGGGTGAACAATGAGCAGTTCTTC.

This clone has a handful of counts. V and J are TRBV5-4 and TRBJ2-3; tentative D call: TRBD2 (6 bases). V dropped 2 bases and J dropped 3 bases, with 10 bases sitting between them. Germline V gives CDR1 SGHNT, CDR2 YYREEE (reference sequence). The CDR3 runs to 14 residues. DNA of the CDR3: TGTGCCAGCAGCTTCGGGACTTCTACAGATACGCAGTATTTT. The encoded protein is CASSFGTSTDTQYF.

The CDR3 nucleotides read TGTGCCATCAGTGAGTCTCCGGGGGGCAGAACCGGGGAGCTGTTTTTT. Its protein product is CAISESPGGRTGELFF. The V gene is TRBV10-3, the J gene TRBJ2-2; TRBD2 might be the D (7 bases). CDR3 length: 16 residues. Germline V CDR1 and CDR2: ENHRY, SYGVKD. With 0 bases removed from V and 5 bases from J, the gap between germline ends came to 13 bases.

This clone has just a few counts. The junction and the germline gene differ at one end; a read error may be behind it. The J gene is TRBJ1-1, the V gene TRBV5-3; no reliable D call. TRBV5-3 qualifies as an ORF whose function is uncertain. The length of the CDR3 is 10 residues. The CDR3 sequence: CALGDSRSLF. The CDR3, as DNA: TGTGCCCTCGGCGACTCTAGATCGCTATTT.

V and J are TRBV14 and TRBJ2-1; 12 bases fit TRBD2. This CDR3 comprises 14 residues. The germline V gene has CDR1 SGHDN and CDR2 FVKESK. V lost 0 bases to trimming and J lost 14 bases; unmatched junction nucleotides: 5. Written as DNA, the CDR3 is TGTGCCAGCAGCCAAGACCTAGCGGGGGGGCCGAAGTTCTTC. It encodes CASSQDLAGGPKFF.

This clone was observed a handful of times. V usage is TRBV4-3 and J usage is TRBJ2-7; D is unclear. The CDR3 runs 15 residues. Germline V lookup: CDR1 LGHNA, CDR2 YSLEER. The ends were cut back, 0 bases at V and 2 bases at J, with 11 bases in the middle. CDR3 residues: CASSQDPNNPYEQYF. Written as DNA, the CDR3 is TGCGCCAGCAGCCAAGACCCCAACAACCCCTACGAGCAGTACTTC.

The rearrangement uses TRBV2 and TRBJ2-2, with D tentatively TRBD2 (6 bases). The CDR3 sequence is 16 residues long. The germline CDR1 and CDR2 sequences are SNHLY and FYNNEI. V was cut by 3 bases and J by 4 bases, with 15 bases left in between. CDR3 loop: CASSDAGYEGTGELFF. DNA of the CDR3: TGTGCCAGCAGTGATGCGGGGTACGAAGGCACCGGGGAGCTGTTTTTT.

This clone appeared a single time. V is TRBV5-1 and J is TRBJ2-7, with 7 bases aligning to TRBD1. Germline V gene data show CDR1 as SGHRS and CDR2 as YFSETQ. This CDR3 spans 14 amino acids. The ends lost 3 bases at V and 3 bases at J; junction bases unmatched: 6. CDR3 sequence: CASSYEGGRYEQYF. CDR3 bases: TGCGCCAGCAGCTATGAAGGGGGCCGCTACGAGCAGTACTTC. Full variable domain (rest looked up from reference TRBV5-1 and TRBJ2-7): KAGVTQTPRYLIKTRGQQVTLSCSPISGHRSVSWYQQTPGQGLQFLFEYFSETQRNKGNFPGRFSGRQFSNSRSEMNVSTLELGDSALYLCASSYEGGRYEQYFGPGTRLTVT.

The V gene is TRBV10-3, the J gene TRBJ2-1, with TRBD1 identical over 7 bases. The CDR3 contains 16 residues. Germline CDR1 ENHRY, CDR2 SYGVKD. Trimming removed 0 bases from V and 9 bases from J; junction bases left unmatched: 11. CDR3 sequence: CAISESRGSADIEQFF. DNA of the CDR3: TGTGCCATCAGTGAGTCCAGGGGGAGTGCGGACATTGAGCAGTTCTTC.

The chain carries TRBV19 and TRBJ1-4, with D maybe TRBD1 (5 bases). V lost 4 bases to trimming and J lost 6 bases, with 15 bases between them. Germline loops: CDR1 LNHDA, CDR2 SQIVND (reference sequence). The CDR3 runs 15 residues. CDR3 protein: CASSTLGGVDEKLFF. For the CDR3, the DNA is TGTGCCAGTAGTACGCTTGGGGGGGTGGATGAAAAACTGTTTTTT.

The chain has TRBV10-2 and TRBJ1-5, with TRBD1 matching over 8 bases. Germline V gives CDR1 WSHSY, CDR2 SAAADI. V dropped 5 bases and J dropped 4; count of bases not matched to a gene: 10. The CDR3 loop spans 16 amino acids. DNA of the CDR3: TGCGCCAGCAGTTCTGGACAGGGTGGCCTAAATCAGCCCCAGCATTTT. Translating it yields CASSSGQGGLNQPQHF.

The chain joins TRBV30 to TRBJ2-7, with 7 bases matching TRBD1. Germline V gene lookup returns CDR1 GTSNPN and CDR2 SVGIG (reference sequence). This CDR3 is 14 amino acids long. V gave up 6 bases and J gave up 5 bases; unmatched junction bases: 13. The CDR3 bases are TGTGCCTGCCGGTGGGCAGGGGGTTTCCACGAGCAGTACTTC. Amino acids: CACRWAGGFHEQYF.

The chain has TRBV6-5 and TRBJ2-3; no definite D call. V lost 6 bases, J lost 1 base, and 5 bases lay in between. The CDR3 covers 12 residues. Germline CDR1 MNHEY, CDR2 SVGAGI. As DNA, the CDR3 is TGTGCCAGCAGCCGAGGCACAGATACGCAGTATTTT. Encoded protein: CASSRGTDTQYF.

The chain couples TRBV25-1 to TRBJ2-1; D is uncertain. V was pared by 3 bases and J by 0 bases, with 6 bases between. The CDR3 sequence is 14 residues long. Germline V gene sequence: CDR1 MGHDK, CDR2 SYGVNS. In nucleotides, the CDR3 is TGTGCCAGCAGTGATGTGTACTCCTACAATGAGCAGTTCTTC. Translated, it gives CASSDVYSYNEQFF. The whole variable domain, remainder taken from reference TRBV25-1 and TRBJ2-1, is EADIYQTPRYLVIGTGKKITLECSQTMGHDKMYWYQQDPGMELHLIHYSYGVNSTEKGDLSSESTVSRIRTEHFPLTLESARPSHTSQYLCASSDVYSYNEQFFGPGTRLTVL.

The chain is built from TRBV5-1 and TRBJ2-7; tentatively, D is TRBD1 (7 bases). The germline V and J ends were trimmed by 0 bases and 5 bases, with 15 bases remaining between them. The CDR3 has 15 amino acids. Germline lookup yields CDR1 SGHRS and CDR2 YFSETQ. The CDR3 here is CASSLAGGGKDEQYF. The CDR3 nucleotides read TGCGCCAGCAGCTTGGCCGGAGGGGGCAAGGACGAGCAGTACTTC.

The chain is built from TRBV7-6 and TRBJ2-2; no reliable D call. The CDR3 is 14 amino acids. V was cut by 3 bases and J by 1 base, with 6 bases left in between. Germline V lookup: CDR1 SGHVS, CDR2 FNYEAQ. In nucleotides, the CDR3 is TGTGCCAGCAGCTTTTCCGGGAACACCGGGGAGCTGTTTTTT. Its translation is CASSFSGNTGELFF. The complete variable domain, with remaining parts taken from reference TRBV7-6 and TRBJ2-2, reads GAGVSQSPRYKVTKRGQDVALRCDPISGHVSLYWYRQALGQGPEFLTYFNYEAQQDKSGLPNDRFSAERPEGSISTLTIQRTEQRDSAMYRCASSFSGNTGELFFGEGSRLTVL.

The rearrangement links TRBV19 to TRBJ1-4, with 7 bases aligning to TRBD1. Germline-derived CDR1 and CDR2 are LNHDA and SQIVND (reference sequence). This CDR3 has 17 residues. V lost 8 bases, J lost 4 bases, and 16 bases stayed unmatched. The CDR3: CASGRDRALSGNEKLFF. The CDR3 bases are TGTGCCAGTGGCCGGGACAGAGCTCTAAGCGGTAATGAAAAACTGTTTTTT.

Comments on this clone: An end of the junction does not agree with germline; a read error may underlie this. This chain links TRBV2 with TRBJ2-2, with 8 bases identical to TRBD1. Germline values: CDR1 SNHLY, CDR2 FYNNEI. The CDR3 runs 15 residues. CDR3 protein: CASTEQGVGTGELFF. As DNA, the CDR3 is TGTGCCAGCACTGAACAGGGGGTTGGCACCGGGGAGCTGTTTTTT.

The chain recombines TRBV19 with TRBJ1-5; D might be TRBD1 (5 bases). The CDR3 is 15 residues long. The V gene lost 5 bases and the J gene lost 7 bases, with 18 bases spanning the gap. Looked up from germline, CDR1 is LNHDA and CDR2 is SQIVND (reference sequence). DNA of the CDR3: TGTGCCAGTAGTGCCGGAGGAGGGGCCGGCCAGCCCCAGCATTTT. Its protein is CASSAGGGAGQPQHF.